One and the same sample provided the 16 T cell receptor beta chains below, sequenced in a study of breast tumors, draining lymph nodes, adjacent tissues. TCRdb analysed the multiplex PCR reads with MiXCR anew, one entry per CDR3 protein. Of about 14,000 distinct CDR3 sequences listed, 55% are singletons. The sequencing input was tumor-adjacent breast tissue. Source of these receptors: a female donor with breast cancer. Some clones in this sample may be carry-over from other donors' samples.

The CDR3 region is CASSFTNRENEQFF. CDR3 DNA: TGTGCCAGCAGCTTTACTAACAGGGAGAATGAGCAGTTCTTC. The rearrangement joins TRBV9 to TRBJ2-1; maybe TRBD1 (6 bases). Trimming took off 4 bases at V and 7 bases at J, with 15 bases between the two ends. The length of the CDR3 is 14 residues. Germline-derived CDR1 and CDR2 are SGDLS and YYNGEE. Together with reference TRBV9 and TRBJ2-1, the CDR3 gives the full variable domain: DSGVTQTPKHLITATGQRVTLRCSPRSGDLSVYWYQQSLDQGLQFLIQYYNGEERAKGNILERFSAQQFPDLHSELNLSSLELGDSALYFCASSFTNRENEQFFGPGTRLTVL.

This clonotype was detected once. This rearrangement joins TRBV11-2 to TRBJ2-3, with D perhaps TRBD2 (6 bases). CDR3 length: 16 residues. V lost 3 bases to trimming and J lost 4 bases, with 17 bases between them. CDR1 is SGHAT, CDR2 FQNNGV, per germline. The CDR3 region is CASSFSLVGGADTQYF. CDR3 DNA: TGTGCCAGCAGCTTCTCATTAGTGGGAGGAGCAGATACGCAGTATTTT.

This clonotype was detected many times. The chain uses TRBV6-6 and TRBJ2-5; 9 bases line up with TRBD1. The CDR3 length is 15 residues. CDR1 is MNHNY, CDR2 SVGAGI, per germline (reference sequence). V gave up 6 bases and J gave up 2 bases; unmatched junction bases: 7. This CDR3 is CASSPQGARQETQYF. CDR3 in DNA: TGTGCCAGCAGCCCACAGGGGGCGAGACAAGAGACCCAGTACTTC.

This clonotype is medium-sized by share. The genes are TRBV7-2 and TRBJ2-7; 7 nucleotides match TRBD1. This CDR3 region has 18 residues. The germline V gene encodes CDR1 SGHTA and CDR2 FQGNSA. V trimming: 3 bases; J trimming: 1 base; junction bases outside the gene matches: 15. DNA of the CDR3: TGTGCCAGCAGCTTTCCGGGGTACAGGGGTTCTTCATCCTACGAGCAGTACTTC. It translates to CASSFPGYRGSSSYEQYF.

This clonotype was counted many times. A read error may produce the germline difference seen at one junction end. CDR3 in amino acids: CASSLPGLYSGANLLTF. CDR3 sequence (DNA): TGTGCCAGCAGCTTACCCGGACTGTACTCTGGGGCCAACCTCCTGACTTTC. The V and J genes are TRBV7-3 and TRBJ2-6, with D perhaps being TRBD1 or TRBD2 (5 bases each). The CDR3 contains 17 residues. Germline V gene sequence: CDR1 SGHTA, CDR2 FQGTGA.

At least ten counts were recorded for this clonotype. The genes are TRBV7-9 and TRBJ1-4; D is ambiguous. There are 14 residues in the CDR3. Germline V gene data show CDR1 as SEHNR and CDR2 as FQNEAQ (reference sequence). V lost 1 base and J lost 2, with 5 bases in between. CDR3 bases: TGTGCCAGCAGCTTAGTGGGCACTAATGAAAAACTGTTTTTT. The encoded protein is CASSLVGTNEKLFF. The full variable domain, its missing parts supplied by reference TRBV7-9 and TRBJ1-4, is DTGVSQNPRHKITKRGQNVTFRCDPISEHNRLYWYRQTLGQGPEFLTYFQNEAQLEKSRLLSDRFSAERPKGSFSTLEIQRTEQGDSAMYLCASSLVGTNEKLFFGSGTQLSVL.

CDR3 residues: CASSPTGLAGLQRTQYF. The CDR3 coding sequence is TGTGCCAGCAGCCCCACTGGACTAGCGGGCCTCCAAAGGACCCAGTACTTC. V gene TRBV7-3 combines with J gene TRBJ2-5; 11 bases match TRBD2. Germline CDR1 reads SGHTA; CDR2 reads FQGTGA. V shed 5 bases and J 7 bases; nucleotides not matched to a gene: 15. CDR3 size: 17 residues. The variable domain in full, completed from reference TRBV7-3 and TRBJ2-5, reads GAGVSQTPSNKVTEKGKYVELRCDPISGHTALYWYRQSLGQGPEFLIYFQGTGAADDSGLPNDRFFAVRPEGSVSTLKIQRTERGDSAVYLCASSPTGLAGLQRTQYFGPGTRLLVL.

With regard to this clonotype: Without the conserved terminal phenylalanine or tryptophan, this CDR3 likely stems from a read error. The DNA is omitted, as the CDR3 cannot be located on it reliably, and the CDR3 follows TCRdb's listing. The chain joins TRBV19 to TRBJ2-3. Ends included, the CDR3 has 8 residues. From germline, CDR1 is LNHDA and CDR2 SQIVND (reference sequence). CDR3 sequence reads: CTSSIGVY.

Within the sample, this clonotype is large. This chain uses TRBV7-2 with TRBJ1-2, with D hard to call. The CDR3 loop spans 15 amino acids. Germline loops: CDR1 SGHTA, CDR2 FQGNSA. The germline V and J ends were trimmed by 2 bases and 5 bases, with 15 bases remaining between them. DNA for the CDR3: TGTGCCAGCAGCTTACCACCCCCAGGTCGTTATGGCTACACCTTC. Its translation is CASSLPPPGRYGYTF.

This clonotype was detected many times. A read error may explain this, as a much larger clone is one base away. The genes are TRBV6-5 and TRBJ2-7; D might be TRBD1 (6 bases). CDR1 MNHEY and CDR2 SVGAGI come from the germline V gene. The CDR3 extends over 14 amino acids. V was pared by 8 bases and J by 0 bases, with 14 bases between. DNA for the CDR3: TGTGCCAGCCGGCACAGGGCTTTCTCCTACGAGCAGTACTTC. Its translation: CASRHRAFSYEQYF.

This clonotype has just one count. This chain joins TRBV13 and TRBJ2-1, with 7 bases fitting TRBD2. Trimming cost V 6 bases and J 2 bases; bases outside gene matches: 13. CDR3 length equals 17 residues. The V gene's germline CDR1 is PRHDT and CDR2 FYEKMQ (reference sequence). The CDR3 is CASRTFFGGSPYNEQFF. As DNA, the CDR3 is TGTGCCAGCAGAACATTCTTCGGCGGGAGTCCCTACAATGAGCAGTTCTTC.

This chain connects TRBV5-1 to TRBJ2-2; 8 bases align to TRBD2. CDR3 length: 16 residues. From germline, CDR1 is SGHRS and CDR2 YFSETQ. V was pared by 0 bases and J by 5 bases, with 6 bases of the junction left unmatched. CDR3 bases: TGCGCCAGCAGCTTGGGAGCGGGAGTAGGGACCGGGGAGCTGTTTTTT. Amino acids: CASSLGAGVGTGELFF.

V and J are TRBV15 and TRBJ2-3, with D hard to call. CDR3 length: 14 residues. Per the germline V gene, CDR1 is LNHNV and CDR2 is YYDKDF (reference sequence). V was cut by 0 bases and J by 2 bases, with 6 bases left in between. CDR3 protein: CATSRDINTDTQYF. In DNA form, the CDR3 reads TGTGCCACCAGCAGAGATATAAACACAGATACGCAGTATTTT.

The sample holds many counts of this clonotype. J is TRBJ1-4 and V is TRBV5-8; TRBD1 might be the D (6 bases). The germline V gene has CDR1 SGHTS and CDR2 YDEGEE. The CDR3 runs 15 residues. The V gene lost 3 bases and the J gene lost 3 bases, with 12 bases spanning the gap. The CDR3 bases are TGTGCCAGCAGCTATCAGGGGAGGGCTAATGAAAAACTGTTTTTT. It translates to CASSYQGRANEKLFF. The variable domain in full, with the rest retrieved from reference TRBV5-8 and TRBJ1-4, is EAGVTQSPTHLIKTRGQQATLRCSPISGHTSVYWYQQALGLGLQFLLWYDEGEERNRGNFPPRFSGRQFPNYSSELNVNALELEDSALYLCASSYQGRANEKLFFGSGTQLSVL.

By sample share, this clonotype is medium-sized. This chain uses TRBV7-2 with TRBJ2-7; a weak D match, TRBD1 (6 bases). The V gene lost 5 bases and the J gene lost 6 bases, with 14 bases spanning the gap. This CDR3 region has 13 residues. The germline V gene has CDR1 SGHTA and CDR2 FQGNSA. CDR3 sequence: CASSPAGVPEQYF. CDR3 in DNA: TGTGCCAGCAGCCCAGCAGGGGTACCCGAGCAGTACTTC.

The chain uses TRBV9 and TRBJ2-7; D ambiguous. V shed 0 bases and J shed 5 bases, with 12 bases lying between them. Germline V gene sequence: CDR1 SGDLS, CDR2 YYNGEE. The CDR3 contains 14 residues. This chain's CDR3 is CASSVGGKDDEQYF. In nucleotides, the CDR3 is TGTGCCAGCAGCGTAGGTGGGAAGGACGACGAGCAGTACTTC.